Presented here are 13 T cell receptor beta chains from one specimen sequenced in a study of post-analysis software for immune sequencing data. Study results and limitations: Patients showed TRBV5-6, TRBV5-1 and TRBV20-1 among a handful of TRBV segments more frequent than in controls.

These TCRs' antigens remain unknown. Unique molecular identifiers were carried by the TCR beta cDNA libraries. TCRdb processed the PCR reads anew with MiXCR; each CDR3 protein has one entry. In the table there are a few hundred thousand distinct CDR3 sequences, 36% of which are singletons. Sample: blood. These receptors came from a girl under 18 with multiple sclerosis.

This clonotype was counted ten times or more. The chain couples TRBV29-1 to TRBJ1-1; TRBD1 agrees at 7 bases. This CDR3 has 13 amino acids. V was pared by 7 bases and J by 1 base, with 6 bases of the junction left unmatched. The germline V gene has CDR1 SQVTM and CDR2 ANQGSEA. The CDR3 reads CSGGQSGNTEAFF. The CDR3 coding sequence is TGCAGCGGGGGACAGTCCGGGAACACTGAAGCTTTCTTT.

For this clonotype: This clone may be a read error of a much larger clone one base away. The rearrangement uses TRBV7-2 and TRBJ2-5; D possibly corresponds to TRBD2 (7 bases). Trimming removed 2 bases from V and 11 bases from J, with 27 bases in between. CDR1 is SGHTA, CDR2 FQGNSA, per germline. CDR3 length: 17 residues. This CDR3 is CASSLRGGSASYNEQYF. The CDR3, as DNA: TGTGCCAGCAGCTTAAGGGGGGGTAGCGCGTCCTACAATGAGCAGTACTTC.

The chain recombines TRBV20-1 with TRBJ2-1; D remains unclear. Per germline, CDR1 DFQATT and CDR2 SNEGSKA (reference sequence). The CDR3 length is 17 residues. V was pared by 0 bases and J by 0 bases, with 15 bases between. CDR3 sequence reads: CSARDLFYPSSYNEQFF. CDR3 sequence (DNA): TGCAGTGCTAGAGATCTCTTCTATCCGAGCTCCTACAATGAGCAGTTCTTC.

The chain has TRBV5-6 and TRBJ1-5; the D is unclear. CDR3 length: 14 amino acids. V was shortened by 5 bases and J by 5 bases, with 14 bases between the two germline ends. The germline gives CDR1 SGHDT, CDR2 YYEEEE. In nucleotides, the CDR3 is TGTGCCAGCAGTACGGACGGCACATATCAGCCCCAGCATTTT. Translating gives CASSTDGTYQPQHF. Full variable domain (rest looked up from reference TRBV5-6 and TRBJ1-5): DAGVTQSPTHLIKTRGQQVTLRCSPKSGHDTVSWYQQALGQGPQFIFQYYEEEERQRGNFPDRFSGHQFPNYSSELNVNALLLGDSALYLCASSTDGTYQPQHFGDGTRLSIL.

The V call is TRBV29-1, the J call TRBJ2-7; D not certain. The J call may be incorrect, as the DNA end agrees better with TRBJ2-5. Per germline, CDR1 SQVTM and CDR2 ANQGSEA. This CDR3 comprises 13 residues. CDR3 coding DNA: TGCAGCGTTGAACGGGCAGTGCAAGAGACCCAGTACTTC. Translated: CSVERAVQETQYF.

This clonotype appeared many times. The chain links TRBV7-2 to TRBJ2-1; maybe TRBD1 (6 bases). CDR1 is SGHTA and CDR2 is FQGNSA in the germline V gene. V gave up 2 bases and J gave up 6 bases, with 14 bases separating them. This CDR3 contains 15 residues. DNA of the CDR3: TGTGCCAGCAGCTTACAGGGGCCCCTGAGCAATGAGCAGTTCTTC. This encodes CASSLQGPLSNEQFF.

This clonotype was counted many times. The chain's CDR3 is CASSSRLAGENEQFF. The CDR3 bases are TGTGCCAGCAGTTCACGACTAGCGGGAGAAAATGAGCAGTTCTTC. The chain recombines TRBV27 with TRBJ2-1; 12 bases are a match to TRBD2. The germline V gene encodes CDR1 MNHEY and CDR2 SMNVEV (reference sequence). V was pared by 4 bases and J by 7 bases, with 5 bases of the junction left unmatched. The CDR3 is 15 amino acids.

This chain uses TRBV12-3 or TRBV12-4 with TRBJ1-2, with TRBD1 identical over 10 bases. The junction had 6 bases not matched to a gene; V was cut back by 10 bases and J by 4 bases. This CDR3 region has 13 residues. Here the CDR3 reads CATRTGGIYGYTF. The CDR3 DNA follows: TGTGCCACTCGGACAGGGGGAATCTATGGCTACACCTTC.

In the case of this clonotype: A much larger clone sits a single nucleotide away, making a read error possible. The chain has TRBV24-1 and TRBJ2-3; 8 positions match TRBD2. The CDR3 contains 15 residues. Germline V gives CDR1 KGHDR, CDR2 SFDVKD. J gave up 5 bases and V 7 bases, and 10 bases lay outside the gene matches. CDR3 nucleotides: TGTGCCACCAGCGGCGGAGCGGGAGTTGGAGATACGCAGTATTTT. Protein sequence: CATSGGAGVGDTQYF.

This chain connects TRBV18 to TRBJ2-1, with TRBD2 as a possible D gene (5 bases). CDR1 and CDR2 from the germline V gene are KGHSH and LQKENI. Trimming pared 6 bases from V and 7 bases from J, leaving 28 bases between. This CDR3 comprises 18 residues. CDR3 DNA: TGTGCCAGCTCGCCAACAATGAACACGGGGAGAGTCGGTAATGAGCAGTTCTTC. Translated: CASSPTMNTGRVGNEQFF.

The CDR3 is CASSEYRTEEENINTGELFF. Here the CDR3 DNA reads TGTGCCAGCAGTGAGTATAGGACAGAGGAAGAGAATATTAACACCGGGGAGCTGTTTTTT. The chain combines TRBV25-1 with TRBJ2-2; maybe TRBD1 (6 bases). Trimming took 3 bases from V and 2 from J, leaving 25 bases between them. Germline CDR1 is MGHDK and CDR2 is SYGVNS. This CDR3 comprises 20 residues.

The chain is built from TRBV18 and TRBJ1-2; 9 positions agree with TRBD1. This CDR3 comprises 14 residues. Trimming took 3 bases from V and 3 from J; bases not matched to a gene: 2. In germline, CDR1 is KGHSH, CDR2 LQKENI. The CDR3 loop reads CASSPTGGDYGYTF. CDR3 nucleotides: TGTGCCAGCTCACCTACAGGGGGCGACTATGGCTACACCTTC.

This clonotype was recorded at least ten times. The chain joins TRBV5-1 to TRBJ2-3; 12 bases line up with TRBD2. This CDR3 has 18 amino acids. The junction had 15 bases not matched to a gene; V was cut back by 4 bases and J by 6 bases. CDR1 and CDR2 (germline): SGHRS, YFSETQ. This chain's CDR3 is CASSRGTSGPSRGDTQYF. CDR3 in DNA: TGCGCCAGCAGCAGGGGGACTAGCGGGCCCTCGAGAGGGGATACGCAGTATTTT.